This T cell receptor beta chain was obtained from a study of T-cell reconstitution after alpha-beta-depleted transplantation in children. Using unique molecular identifiers, the investigators prepared the TCRbeta library. TCRdb re-called the PCR reads with MiXCR, one entry per CDR3 protein. The sample has 420,000 or so distinct CDR3 sequences; 11% are singletons. CDR1 is DFQATT, CDR2 SNEGSKA, per germline (reference sequence). The CDR3 extends over 13 amino acids. The ends were cut back, 2 bases at V and 9 bases at J, with 14 bases in the middle. The chain uses TRBV20-1 and TRBJ2-1, with D maybe TRBD1 (5 bases). The sample was PBMCs from the stem cell graft donor, taken from the stem cell graft. This clonotype was sampled from a human donor who donated a stem cell graft to a child with acute myeloid leukemia. CDR3 sequence: CSARQGSRGEQFF. The DNA of the CDR3 is TGCAGTGCTAGACAGGGTTCGCGCGGTGAGCAGTTCTTC.